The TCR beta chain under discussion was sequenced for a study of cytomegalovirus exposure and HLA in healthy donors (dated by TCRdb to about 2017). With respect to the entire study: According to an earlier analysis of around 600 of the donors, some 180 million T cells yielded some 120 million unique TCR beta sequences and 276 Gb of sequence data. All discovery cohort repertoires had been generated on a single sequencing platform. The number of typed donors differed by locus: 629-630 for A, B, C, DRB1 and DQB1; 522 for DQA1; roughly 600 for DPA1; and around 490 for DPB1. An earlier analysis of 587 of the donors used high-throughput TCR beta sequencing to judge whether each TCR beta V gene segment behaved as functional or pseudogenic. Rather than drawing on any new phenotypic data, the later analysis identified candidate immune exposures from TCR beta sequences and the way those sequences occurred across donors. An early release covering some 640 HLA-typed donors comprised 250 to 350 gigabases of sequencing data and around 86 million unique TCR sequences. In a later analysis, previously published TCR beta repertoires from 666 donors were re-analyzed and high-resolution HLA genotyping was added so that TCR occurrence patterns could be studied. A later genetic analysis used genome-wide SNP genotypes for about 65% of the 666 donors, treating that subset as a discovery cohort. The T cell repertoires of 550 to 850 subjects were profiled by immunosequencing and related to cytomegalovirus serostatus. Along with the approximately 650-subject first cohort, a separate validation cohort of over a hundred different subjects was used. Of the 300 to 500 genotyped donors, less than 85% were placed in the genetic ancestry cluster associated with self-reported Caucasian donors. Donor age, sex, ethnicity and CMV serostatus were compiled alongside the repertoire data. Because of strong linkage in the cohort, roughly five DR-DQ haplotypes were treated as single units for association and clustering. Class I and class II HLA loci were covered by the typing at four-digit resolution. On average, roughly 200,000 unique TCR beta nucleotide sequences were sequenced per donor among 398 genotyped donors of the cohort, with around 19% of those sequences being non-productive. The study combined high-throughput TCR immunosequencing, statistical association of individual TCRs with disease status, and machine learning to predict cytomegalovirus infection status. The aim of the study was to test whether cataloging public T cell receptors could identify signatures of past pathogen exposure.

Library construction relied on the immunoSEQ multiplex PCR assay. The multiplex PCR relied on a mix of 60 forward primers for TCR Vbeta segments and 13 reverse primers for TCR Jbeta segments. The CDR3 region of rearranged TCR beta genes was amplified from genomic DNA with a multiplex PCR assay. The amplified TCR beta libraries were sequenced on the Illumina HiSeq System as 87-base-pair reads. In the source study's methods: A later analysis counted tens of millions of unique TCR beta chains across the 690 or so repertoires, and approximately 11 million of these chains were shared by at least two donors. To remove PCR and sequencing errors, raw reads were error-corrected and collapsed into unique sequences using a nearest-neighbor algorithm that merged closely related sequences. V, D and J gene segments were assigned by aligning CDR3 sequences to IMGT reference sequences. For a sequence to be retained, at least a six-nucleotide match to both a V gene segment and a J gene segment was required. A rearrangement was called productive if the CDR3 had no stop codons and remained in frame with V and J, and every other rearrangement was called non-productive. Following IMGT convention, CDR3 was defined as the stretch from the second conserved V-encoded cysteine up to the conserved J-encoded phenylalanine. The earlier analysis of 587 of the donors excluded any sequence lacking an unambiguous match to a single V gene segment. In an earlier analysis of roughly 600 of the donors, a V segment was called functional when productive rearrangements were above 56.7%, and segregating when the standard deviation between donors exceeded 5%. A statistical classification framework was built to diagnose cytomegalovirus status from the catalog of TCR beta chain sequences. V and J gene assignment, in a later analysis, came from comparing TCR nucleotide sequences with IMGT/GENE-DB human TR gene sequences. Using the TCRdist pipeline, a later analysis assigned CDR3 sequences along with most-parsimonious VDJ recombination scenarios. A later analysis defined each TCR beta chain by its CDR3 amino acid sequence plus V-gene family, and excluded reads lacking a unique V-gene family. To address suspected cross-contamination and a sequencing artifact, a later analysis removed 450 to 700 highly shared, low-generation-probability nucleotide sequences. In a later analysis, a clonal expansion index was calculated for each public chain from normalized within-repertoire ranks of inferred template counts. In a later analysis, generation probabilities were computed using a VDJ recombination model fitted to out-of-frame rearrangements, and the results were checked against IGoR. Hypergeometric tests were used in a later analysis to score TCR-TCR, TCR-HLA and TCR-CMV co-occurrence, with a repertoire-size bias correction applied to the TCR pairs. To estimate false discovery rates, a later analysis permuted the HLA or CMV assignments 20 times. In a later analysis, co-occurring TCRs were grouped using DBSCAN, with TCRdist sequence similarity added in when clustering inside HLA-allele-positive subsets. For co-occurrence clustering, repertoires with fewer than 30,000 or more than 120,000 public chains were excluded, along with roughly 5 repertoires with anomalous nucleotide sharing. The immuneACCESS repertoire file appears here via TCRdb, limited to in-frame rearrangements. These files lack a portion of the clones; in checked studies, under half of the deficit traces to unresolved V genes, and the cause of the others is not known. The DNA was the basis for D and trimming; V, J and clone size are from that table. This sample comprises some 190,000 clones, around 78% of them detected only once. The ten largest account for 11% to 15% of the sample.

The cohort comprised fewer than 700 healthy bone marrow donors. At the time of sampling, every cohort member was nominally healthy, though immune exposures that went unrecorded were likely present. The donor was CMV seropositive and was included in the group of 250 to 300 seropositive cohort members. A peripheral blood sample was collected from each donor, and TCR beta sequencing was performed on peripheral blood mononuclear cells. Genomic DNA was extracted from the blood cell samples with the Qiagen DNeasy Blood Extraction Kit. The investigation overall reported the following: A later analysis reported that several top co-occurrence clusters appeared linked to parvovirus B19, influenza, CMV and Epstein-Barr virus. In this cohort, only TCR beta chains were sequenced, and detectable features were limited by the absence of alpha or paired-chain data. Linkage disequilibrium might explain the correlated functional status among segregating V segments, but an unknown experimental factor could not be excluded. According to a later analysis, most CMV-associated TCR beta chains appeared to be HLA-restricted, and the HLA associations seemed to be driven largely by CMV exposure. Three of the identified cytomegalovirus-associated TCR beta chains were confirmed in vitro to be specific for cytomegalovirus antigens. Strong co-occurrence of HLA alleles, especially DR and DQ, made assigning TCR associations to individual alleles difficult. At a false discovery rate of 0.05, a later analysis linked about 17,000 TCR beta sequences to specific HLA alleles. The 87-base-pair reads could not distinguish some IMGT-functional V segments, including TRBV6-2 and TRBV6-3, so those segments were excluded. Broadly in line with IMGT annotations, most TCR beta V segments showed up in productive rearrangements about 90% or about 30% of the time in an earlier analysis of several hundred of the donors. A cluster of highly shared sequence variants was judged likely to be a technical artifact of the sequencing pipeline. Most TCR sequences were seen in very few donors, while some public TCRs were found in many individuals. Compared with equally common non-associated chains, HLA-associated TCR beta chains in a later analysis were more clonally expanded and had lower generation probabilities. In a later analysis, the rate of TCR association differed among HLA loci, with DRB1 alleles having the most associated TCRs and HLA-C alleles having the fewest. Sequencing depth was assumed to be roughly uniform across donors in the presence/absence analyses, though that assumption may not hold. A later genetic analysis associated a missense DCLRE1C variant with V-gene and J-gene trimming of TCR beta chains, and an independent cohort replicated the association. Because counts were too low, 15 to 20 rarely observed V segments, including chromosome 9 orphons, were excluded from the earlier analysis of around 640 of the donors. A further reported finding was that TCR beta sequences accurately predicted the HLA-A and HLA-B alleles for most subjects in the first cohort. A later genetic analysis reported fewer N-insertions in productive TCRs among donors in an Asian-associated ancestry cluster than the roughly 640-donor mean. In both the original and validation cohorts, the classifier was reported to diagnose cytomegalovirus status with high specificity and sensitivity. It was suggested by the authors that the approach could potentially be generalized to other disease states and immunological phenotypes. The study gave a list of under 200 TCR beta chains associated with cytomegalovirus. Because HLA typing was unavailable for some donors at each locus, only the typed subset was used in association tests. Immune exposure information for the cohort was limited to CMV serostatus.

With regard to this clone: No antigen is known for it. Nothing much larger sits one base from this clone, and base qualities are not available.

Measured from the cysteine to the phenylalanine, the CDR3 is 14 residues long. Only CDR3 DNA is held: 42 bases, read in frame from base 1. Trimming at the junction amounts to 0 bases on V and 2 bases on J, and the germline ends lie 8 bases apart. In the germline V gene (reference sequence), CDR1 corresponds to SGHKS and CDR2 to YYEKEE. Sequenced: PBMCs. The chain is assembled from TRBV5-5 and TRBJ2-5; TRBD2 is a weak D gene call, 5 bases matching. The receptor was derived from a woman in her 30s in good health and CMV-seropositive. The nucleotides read TGTGCCAGCAGCTTGGCACTAGAACAAGAGACCCAGTACTTC. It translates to CASSLALEQETQYF.